This TCR beta chain is from a study of T cell repertoires in cytomegalovirus infection. Study-wide background: Researchers turned to recently identified HLA-C-restricted CMV epitopes as well as well-studied HLA-B-restricted ones. Signatures in public TCR beta sequences pointed to both CMV infection and matching HLA type.

Points from the study as a whole: Carriage of CMV together with the relevant HLA was identifiable through cumulative public TCR beta family frequency. Dominating the ex vivo response were TCR beta clonotypes that were CMV-specific and HLA-C-restricted.

TCRdb re-derived calls from the reads in MiXCR, one entry per CDR3 protein. The repertoire includes about 55,000 distinct CDR3 sequences, 15% to 25% of them detected once, and 64% sits in the top ten. This clonotype has a handful of counts. Its antigen is not identified. The clonotype comes from a human donor in good health (CMV status not recorded). Some clones in this sample may be carry-over from other donors' samples. The material sequenced was CD8+ T cells from cultured PBMCs, taken from culture after CMV antigen stimulation.

The CDR3, as DNA: TGTGCCAGCAGCTCGGGGACAGGCCCAGAGCAGTACTTC. Its translation: CASSSGTGPEQYF. This sequence joins TRBV7-8 and TRBJ2-7; 8 bases are a match to TRBD1. V lost 4 bases and J lost 7; bases outside the gene matches: 6. The CDR3 totals 13 residues. The germline gives CDR1 SGHVS, CDR2 FQNEAQ.